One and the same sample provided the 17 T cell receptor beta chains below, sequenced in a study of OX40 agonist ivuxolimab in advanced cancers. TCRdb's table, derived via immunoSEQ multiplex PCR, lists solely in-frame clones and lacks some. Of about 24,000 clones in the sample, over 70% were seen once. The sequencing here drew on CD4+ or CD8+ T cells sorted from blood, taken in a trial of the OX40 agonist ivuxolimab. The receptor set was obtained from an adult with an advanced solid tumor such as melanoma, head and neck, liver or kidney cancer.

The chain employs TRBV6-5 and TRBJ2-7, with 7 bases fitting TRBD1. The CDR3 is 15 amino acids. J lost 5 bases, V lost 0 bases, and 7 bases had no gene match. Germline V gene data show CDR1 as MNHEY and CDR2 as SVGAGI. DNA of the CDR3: TGTGCCAGCAGTTACTCGATCCAGGGGGTCAACGAGCAGTACTTC. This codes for CASSYSIQGVNEQYF.

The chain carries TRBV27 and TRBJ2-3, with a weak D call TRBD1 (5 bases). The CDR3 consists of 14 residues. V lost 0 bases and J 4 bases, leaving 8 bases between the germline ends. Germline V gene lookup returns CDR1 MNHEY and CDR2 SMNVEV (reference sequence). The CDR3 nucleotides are TGTGCCAGCAGTTTATCGGCAGGGCCAGATACGCAGTATTTT. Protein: CASSLSAGPDTQYF.

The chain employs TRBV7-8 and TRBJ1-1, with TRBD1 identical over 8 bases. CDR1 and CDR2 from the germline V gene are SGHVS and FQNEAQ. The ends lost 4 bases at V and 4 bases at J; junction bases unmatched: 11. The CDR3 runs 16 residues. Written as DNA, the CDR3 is TGTGCCAGCAGCTCTCTATCAGGGGGCATGGGCACTGAAGCTTTCTTT. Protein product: CASSSLSGGMGTEAFF.

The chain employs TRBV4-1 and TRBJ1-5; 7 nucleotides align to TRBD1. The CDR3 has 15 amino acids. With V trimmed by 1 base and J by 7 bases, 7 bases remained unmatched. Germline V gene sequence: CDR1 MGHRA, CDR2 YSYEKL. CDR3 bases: TGCGCCAGCAGCCAAGCAGGACAGGCCTCGCAGCCCCAGCATTTT. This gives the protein CASSQAGQASQPQHF.

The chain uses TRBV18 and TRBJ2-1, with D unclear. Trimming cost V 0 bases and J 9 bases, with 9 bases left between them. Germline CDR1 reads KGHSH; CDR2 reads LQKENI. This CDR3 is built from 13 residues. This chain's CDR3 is CASSPPSSGEQFF. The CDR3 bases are TGTGCCAGCTCACCACCCTCGTCGGGTGAGCAGTTCTTC.

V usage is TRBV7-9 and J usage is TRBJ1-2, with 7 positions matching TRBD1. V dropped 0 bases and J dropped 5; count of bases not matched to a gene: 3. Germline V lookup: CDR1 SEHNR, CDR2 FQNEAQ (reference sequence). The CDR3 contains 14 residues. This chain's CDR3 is CASSLAGQAYGYTF. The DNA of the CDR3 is TGTGCCAGCAGCTTAGCAGGACAGGCTTATGGCTACACCTTC.

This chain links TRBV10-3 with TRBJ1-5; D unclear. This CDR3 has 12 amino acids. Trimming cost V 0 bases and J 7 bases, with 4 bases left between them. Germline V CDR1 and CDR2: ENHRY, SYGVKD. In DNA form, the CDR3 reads TGTGCCATCAGTGAGTCCGGCCAGCCCCAGCATTTT. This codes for CAISESGQPQHF.

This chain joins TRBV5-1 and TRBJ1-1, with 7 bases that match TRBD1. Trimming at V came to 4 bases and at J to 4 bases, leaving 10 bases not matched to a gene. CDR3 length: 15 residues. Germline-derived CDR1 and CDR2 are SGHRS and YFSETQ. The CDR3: CASSPPTGRGTEAFF. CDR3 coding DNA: TGCGCCAGCAGCCCTCCGACAGGGAGGGGCACTGAAGCTTTCTTT.

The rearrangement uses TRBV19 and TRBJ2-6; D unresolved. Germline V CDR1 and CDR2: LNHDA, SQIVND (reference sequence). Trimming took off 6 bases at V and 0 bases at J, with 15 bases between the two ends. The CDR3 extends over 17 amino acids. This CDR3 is CASRSDGVFSGANVLTF. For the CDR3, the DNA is TGTGCCAGTAGGTCGGACGGTGTCTTCTCTGGGGCCAACGTCCTGACTTTC. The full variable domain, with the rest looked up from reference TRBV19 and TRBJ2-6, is DGGITQSPKYLFRKEGQNVTLSCEQNLNHDAMYWYRQDPGQGLRLIYYSQIVNDFQKGDIAEGYSVSREKKESFPLTVTSAQKNPTAFYLCASRSDGVFSGANVLTFGAGSRLTVL.

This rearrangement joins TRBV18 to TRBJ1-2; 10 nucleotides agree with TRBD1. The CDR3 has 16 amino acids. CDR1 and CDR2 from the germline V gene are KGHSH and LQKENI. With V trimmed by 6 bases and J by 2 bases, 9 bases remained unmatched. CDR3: CASSRTGGFENYGYTF. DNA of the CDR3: TGTGCCAGCTCGCGGACAGGGGGTTTTGAGAACTATGGCTACACCTTC.

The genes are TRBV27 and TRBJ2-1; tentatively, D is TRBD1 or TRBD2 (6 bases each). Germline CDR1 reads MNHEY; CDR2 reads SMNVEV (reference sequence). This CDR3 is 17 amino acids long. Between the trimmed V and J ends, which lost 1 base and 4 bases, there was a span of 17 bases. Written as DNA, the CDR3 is TGTGCCAGCAGTTTATGGGGGGCTGGCCCGGCTTACAATGAGCAGTTCTTC. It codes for CASSLWGAGPAYNEQFF.

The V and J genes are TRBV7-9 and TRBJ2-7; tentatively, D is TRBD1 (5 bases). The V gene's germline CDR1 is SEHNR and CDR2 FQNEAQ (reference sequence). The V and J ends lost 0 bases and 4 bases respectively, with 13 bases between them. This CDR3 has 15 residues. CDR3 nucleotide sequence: TGTGCCAGCAGCTTAGCGAAGGGGTACCTTTACGAGCAGTACTTC. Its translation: CASSLAKGYLYEQYF.

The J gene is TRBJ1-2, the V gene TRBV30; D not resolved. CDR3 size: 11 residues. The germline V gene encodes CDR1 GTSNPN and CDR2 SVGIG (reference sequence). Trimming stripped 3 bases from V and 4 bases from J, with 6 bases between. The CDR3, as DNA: TGTGCCTGGAGCACAGCCTATGGCTACACCTTC. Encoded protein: CAWSTAYGYTF.

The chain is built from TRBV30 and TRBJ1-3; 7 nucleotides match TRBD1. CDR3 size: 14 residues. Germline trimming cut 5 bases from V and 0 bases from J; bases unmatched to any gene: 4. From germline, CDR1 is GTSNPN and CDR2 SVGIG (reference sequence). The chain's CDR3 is CAWRQGSSGNTIYF. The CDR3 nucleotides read TGTGCCTGGCGACAGGGAAGCTCTGGAAACACCATATATTTT.

For the CDR3, the DNA is TGTGCCAGCAGCGGAAGAGCAGACACAGGGGCACAAGAGACCCAGTACTTC. Encoded protein: CASSGRADTGAQETQYF. V gene TRBV5-8 combines with J gene TRBJ2-5; TRBD1 agrees at 7 bases. V gave up 4 bases and J gave up 2 bases; unmatched junction bases: 14. Per the germline V gene, CDR1 is SGHTS and CDR2 is YDEGEE. The CDR3 runs 17 residues.

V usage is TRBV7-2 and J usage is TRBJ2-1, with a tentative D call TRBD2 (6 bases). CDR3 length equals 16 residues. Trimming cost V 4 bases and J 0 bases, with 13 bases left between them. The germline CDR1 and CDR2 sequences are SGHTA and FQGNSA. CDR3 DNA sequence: TGTGCCAGCAGCTCTCGTAGCGGAAGCTCCTACAATGAGCAGTTCTTC. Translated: CASSSRSGSSYNEQFF. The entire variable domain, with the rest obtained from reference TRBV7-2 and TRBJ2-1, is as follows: GAGVSQSPSNKVTEKGKDVELRCDPISGHTALYWYRQSLGQGLEFLIYFQGNSAPDKSGLPSDRFSAERTGGSVSTLTIQRTQQEDSAVYLCASSSRSGSSYNEQFFGPGTRLTVL.

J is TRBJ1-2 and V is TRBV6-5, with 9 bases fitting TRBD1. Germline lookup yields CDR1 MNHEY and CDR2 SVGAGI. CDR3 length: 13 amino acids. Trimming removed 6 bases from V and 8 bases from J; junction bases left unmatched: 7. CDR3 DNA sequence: TGTGCCAGCAGCCCCGACAGGGGGATGGGCTACACCTTC. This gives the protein CASSPDRGMGYTF.